The subject of this entry is one TCR beta chain. V gave up 11 bases and J gave up 3 bases, with 14 bases separating them. The germline gives CDR1 ENHRY, CDR2 SYGVKD. The CDR3 is made up of 13 amino acids. Original processing methods: The authors estimated nucleated cell counts from reference gene primer amplification. Measured with immunoSEQ multiplex PCR; TCRdb has only the in-frame clones, and not every one. The DNA was the basis for D and trimming; V, J and clone size are from that table. Of 54,000 or so clones listed, around 83% are singletons. These data come from a study of blood T cell repertoires in COVID-19. About the research overall: Researchers got acute and convalescent COVID-19 samples from the United States, Italy and Spain. In each case, the material was cDNA or gDNA derived from T cells, B-cell-depleted T cells, or PBMCs.

The sequenced sample consisted of peripheral blood. The clonotype was recovered from a woman aged 55-69 years with acute or convalescent COVID-19. The rearrangement joins TRBV10-3 to TRBJ1-5; maybe TRBD1 (6 bases). The CDR3 region is CAAFRDNNQPQHF. The DNA for the CDR3 is TGTGCCGCATTCCGGGACAACAATCAGCCCCAGCATTTT.